This TCR beta chain derives from a study of blood T cell repertoires in COVID-19. About the study: Acute and convalescent COVID-19 samples came from the United States, Italy and Spain. In each case, the material was cDNA or gDNA derived from T cells, B-cell-depleted T cells, or PBMCs.

The CDR3 covers 13 residues. With 7 bases removed from V and 3 bases from J, the gap between germline ends came to 14 bases. Germline V gene sequence: CDR1 SGHKS, CDR2 YYEKEE (reference sequence). Under the authors' procedure: Amplified reference gene primers provided the basis for estimating nucleated cell counts. The protocol was immunoSEQ multiplex PCR, while the TCRdb copy is restricted to in-frame clones and leaves out a portion. V and J calls and clone size follow that table, whereas D and trimming were derived from the DNA. The sample has 95,000 to 150,000 clones; roughly 91% are singletons. The chain joins TRBV5-5 to TRBJ2-7, with D possibly TRBD1 on 6 matching bases. Specimen: peripheral blood. The receptor was derived from a human donor in a cohort sampled during active COVID-19. CDR3 amino acids: CASYTDRGYEQYF. CDR3 DNA: TGTGCCAGCTATACGGACAGAGGCTACGAGCAGTACTTC.